The 12 T cell receptor beta chains given below trace back to one sample, sequenced in a study of cytomegalovirus exposure and HLA in healthy donors. Primers for the PCR totalled 60 Vbeta and 13 Jbeta. Measured with immunoSEQ multiplex PCR; TCRdb has only the in-frame clones, and not every one. The specimen's table records roughly 40,000 clones. The sequenced sample consisted of PBMCs. Receptors originate from a male donor in good health and CMV-seronegative.

The chain couples TRBV6-1 to TRBJ2-5; D ambiguous. The CDR3 extends over 13 amino acids. Trimming left V 1 base short and J 3 bases short, with 6 bases between. Germline lookup yields CDR1 MNHNS and CDR2 SASEGT. The CDR3 spells CASSEGEKETQYF. For the CDR3, the DNA is TGTGCCAGCAGTGAAGGCGAAAAAGAGACCCAGTACTTC.

V is TRBV11-2 and J is TRBJ1-5; D may be TRBD1 (5 bases). In germline, CDR1 is SGHAT, CDR2 FQNNGV. V was cut by 0 bases and J by 6 bases, with 6 bases left in between. The CDR3 extends over 13 amino acids. CDR3 in DNA: TGTGCCAGCAGCTTAGAGGGGGGTCAGCCCCAGCATTTT. Its protein is CASSLEGGQPQHF. The variable domain in full, with the rest retrieved from reference TRBV11-2 and TRBJ1-5, is EAGVAQSPRYKIIEKRQSVAFWCNPISGHATLYWYQQILGQGPKLLIQFQNNGVVDDSQLPKDRFSAERLKGVDSTLKIQPAKLEDSAVYLCASSLEGGQPQHFGDGTRLSIL.

The chain couples TRBV7-8 to TRBJ2-1; TRBD2 agrees at 11 bases. The ends lost 5 bases at V and 9 bases at J; junction bases unmatched: 9. From germline, CDR1 is SGHVS and CDR2 FQNEAQ. This CDR3 spans 15 amino acids. The CDR3 DNA follows: TGTGCCAGCAGCCTTCTTCGTCTAGCGGGAGGTGAGCAGTTCTTC. Its translation: CASSLLRLAGGEQFF.

The chain recombines TRBV5-1 with TRBJ1-1; 7 nucleotides align to TRBD1. CDR1 SGHRS and CDR2 YFSETQ come from the germline V gene. V shed 0 bases and J 4 bases; nucleotides not matched to a gene: 3. CDR3 size: 14 residues. CDR3 sequence: CASSLASGGTEAFF. The CDR3 DNA follows: TGCGCCAGCAGCTTGGCCTCAGGGGGCACTGAAGCTTTCTTT. Supplemented by reference TRBV5-1 and TRBJ1-1, the full variable domain reads KAGVTQTPRYLIKTRGQQVTLSCSPISGHRSVSWYQQTPGQGLQFLFEYFSETQRNKGNFPGRFSGRQFSNSRSEMNVSTLELGDSALYLCASSLASGGTEAFFGQGTRLTVV.

This sequence joins TRBV7-2 and TRBJ2-7; 8 nucleotides align to TRBD2. Germline CDR1 SGHTA, CDR2 FQGNSA. The CDR3 spans 14 residues. Germline trimming cut 5 bases from V and 3 bases from J; bases unmatched to any gene: 6. CDR3 sequence (DNA): TGTGCCAGCAGCCGAAGACTAGCGAGCTACGAGCAGTACTTC. Amino acid sequence: CASSRRLASYEQYF.

The genes are TRBV7-8 and TRBJ1-1; D possibly corresponds to TRBD1 (5 bases). CDR3 length: 14 residues. The V gene lost 0 bases and the J gene lost 5 bases, with 10 bases spanning the gap. The germline V gene has CDR1 SGHVS and CDR2 FQNEAQ. This chain's CDR3 is CASSLAAGETEAFF. CDR3 nucleotides: TGTGCCAGCAGCTTAGCGGCGGGGGAAACTGAAGCTTTCTTT.

V is TRBV5-4 and J is TRBJ2-7; 8 nucleotides align to TRBD1. V was pared by 4 bases and J by 5 bases, with 8 bases of the junction left unmatched. Germline V gene data show CDR1 as SGHNT and CDR2 as YYREEE (reference sequence). CDR3 length equals 14 residues. CDR3 loop: CASSEKTGDDEQYF. DNA for the CDR3: TGTGCCAGCAGCGAGAAGACAGGGGACGACGAGCAGTACTTC.

The chain employs TRBV5-8 and TRBJ2-3; 9 nucleotides agree with TRBD2. Germline trimming cut 1 base from V and 6 bases from J; bases unmatched to any gene: 9. The CDR3 is 16 residues long. CDR1 SGHTS and CDR2 YDEGEE come from the germline V gene. This CDR3 is CASSLLAGALGDTQYF. The CDR3 DNA sequence: TGTGCCAGCAGCTTGTTAGCGGGAGCCCTCGGGGATACGCAGTATTTT.

V gene TRBV15 combines with J gene TRBJ2-7; the D is unclear. CDR1 is LNHNV and CDR2 is YYDKDF in the germline V gene (reference sequence). Deletions cut 2 bases from V and 6 bases from J, with 8 bases between. This CDR3 spans 12 amino acids. The CDR3 nucleotides are TGTGCCACCAGCAGAAGACCAGGCGAGCAGTACTTC. Amino acids: CATSRRPGEQYF. Full variable domain (missing parts from reference TRBV15 and TRBJ2-7): DAMVIQNPRYQVTQFGKPVTLSCSQTLNHNVMYWYQQKSSQAPKLLFHYYDKDFNNEADTPDNFQSRRPNTSFCFLDIRSPGLGDTAMYLCATSRRPGEQYFGPGTRLTVT.

The CDR3 bases are TGTGCCAGCAGCTTAGTACGACACCTTCTCTACGAGCAGTACTTC. It specifies CASSLVRHLLYEQYF. J is TRBJ2-7 and V is TRBV11-2; no definite D call. Germline-derived CDR1 and CDR2 are SGHAT and FQNNGV. The V gene lost 1 base and the J gene lost 3 bases, with 13 bases spanning the gap. This CDR3 is built from 15 residues.

This sequence joins TRBV6-6 and TRBJ1-1; TRBD1 agrees at 7 bases. The germline gives CDR1 MNHNY, CDR2 SVGAGI (reference sequence). The J segment lost 5 bases and the V segment lost 5 bases, leaving 8 bases of the junction unmatched. CDR3 length equals 14 residues. CDR3 bases: TGTGCCAGCAGTAAAGGACAGGAGGGGACTGAAGCTTTCTTT. This encodes CASSKGQEGTEAFF.

The chain recombines TRBV11-2 with TRBJ2-6, with D unresolved. CDR3 length: 14 residues. The V and J ends lost 5 bases and 2 bases respectively, with 7 bases between them. Germline CDR1 reads SGHAT; CDR2 reads FQNNGV. The DNA of the CDR3 is TGTGCCAGCAGCCCCTTAACTGGGGCCAACGTCCTGACTTTC. This translates into CASSPLTGANVLTF.